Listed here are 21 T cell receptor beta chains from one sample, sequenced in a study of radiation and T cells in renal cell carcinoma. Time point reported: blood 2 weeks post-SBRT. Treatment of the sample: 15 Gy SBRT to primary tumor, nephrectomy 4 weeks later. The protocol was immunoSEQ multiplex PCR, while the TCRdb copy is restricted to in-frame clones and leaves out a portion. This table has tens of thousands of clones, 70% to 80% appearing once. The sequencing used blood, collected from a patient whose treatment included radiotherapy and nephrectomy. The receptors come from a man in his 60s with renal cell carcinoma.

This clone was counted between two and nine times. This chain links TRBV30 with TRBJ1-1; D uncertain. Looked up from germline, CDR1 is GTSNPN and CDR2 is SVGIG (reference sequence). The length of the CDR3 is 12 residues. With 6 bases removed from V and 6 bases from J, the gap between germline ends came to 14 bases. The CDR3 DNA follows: TGTGCCTGTTCACCCAGGAGGGCTGAAGCTTTCTTT. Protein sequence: CACSPRRAEAFF.

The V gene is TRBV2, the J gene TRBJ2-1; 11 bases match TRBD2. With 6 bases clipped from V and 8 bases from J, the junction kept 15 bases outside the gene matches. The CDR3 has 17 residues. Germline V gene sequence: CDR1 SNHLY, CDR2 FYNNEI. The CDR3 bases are TGTGCCAGCAGCGATCTTCCCACTAGCGGGAGTAAGGATGAGCAGTTCTTC. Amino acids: CASSDLPTSGSKDEQFF.

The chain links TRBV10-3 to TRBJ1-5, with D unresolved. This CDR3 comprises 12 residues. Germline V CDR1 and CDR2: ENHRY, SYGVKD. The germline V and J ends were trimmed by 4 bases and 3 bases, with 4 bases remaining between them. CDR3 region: CAISANNQPQHF. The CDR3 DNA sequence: TGTGCCATCAGTGCGAACAATCAGCCCCAGCATTTT.

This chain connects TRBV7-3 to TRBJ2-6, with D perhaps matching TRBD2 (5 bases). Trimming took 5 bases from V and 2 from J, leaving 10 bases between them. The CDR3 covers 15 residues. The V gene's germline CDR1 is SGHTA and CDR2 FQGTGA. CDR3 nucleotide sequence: TGTGCCAGCAGCCCGGGATTGACTGGGGCCAACGTCCTGACTTTC. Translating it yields CASSPGLTGANVLTF.

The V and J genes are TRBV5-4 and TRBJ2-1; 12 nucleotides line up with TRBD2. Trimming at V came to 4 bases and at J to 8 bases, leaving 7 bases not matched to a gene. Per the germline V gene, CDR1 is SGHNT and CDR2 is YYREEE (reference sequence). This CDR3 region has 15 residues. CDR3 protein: CASSHTSGRSDEQFF. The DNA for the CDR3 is TGTGCCAGCAGCCATACTAGCGGGAGGTCCGATGAGCAGTTCTTC.

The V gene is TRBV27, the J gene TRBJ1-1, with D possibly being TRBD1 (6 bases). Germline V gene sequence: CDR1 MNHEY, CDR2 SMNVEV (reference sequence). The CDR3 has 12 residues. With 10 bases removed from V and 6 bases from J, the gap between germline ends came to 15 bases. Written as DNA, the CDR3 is TGTGCCACCCGAGAGGCAGGGGCTGAAGCTTTCTTT. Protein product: CATREAGAEAFF.

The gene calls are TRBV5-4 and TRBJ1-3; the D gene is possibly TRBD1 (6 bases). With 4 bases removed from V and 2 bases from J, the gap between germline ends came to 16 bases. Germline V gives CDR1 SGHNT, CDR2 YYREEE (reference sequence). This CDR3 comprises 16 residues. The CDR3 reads CASSPGTTTPGNTIYF. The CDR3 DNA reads TGTGCCAGCAGCCCCGGGACAACTACACCTGGAAACACCATATATTTT.

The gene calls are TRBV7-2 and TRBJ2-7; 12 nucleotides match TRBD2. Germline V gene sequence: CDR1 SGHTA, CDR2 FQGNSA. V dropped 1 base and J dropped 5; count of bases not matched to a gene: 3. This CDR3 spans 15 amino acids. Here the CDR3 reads CASSLVPSGGDEQYF. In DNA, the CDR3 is TGTGCCAGCAGCTTAGTTCCTAGCGGGGGGGACGAGCAGTACTTC.

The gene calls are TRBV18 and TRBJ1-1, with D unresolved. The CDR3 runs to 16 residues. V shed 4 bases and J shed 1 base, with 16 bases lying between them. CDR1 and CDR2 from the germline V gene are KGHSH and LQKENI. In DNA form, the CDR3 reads TGTGCCAGCTCACTGGACGATAAGAACCAGAACACTGAAGCTTTCTTT. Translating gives CASSLDDKNQNTEAFF.

The DNA for the CDR3 is TGTGCCAGCAGCTTGTCCACCTATGGCTACACCTTC. Protein: CASSLSTYGYTF. The chain recombines TRBV7-2 with TRBJ1-2; D gene ambiguous. CDR1 is SGHTA and CDR2 is FQGNSA in the germline V gene. Trimming shortened V by 3 bases and J by 4 bases, and 6 bases separated the two germline ends. The CDR3 consists of 12 residues.

The CDR3, as DNA: TGTGCCAGCAGCTTGGCCTTAGGGACAGGGAACTACGAGCAGTACTTC. Translated, it gives CASSLALGTGNYEQYF. The rearrangement links TRBV5-6 to TRBJ2-7; 9 nucleotides line up with TRBD1. The CDR3 is made up of 16 amino acids. CDR1 SGHDT and CDR2 YYEEEE come from the germline V gene. V lost 0 bases, J lost 3 bases, and 7 bases stayed unmatched.

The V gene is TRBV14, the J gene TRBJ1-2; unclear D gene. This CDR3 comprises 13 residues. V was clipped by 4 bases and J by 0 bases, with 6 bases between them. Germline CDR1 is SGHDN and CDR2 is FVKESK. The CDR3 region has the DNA TGTGCCAGCAGCCCCCCCGCTAACTATGGCTACACCTTC. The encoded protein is CASSPPANYGYTF.

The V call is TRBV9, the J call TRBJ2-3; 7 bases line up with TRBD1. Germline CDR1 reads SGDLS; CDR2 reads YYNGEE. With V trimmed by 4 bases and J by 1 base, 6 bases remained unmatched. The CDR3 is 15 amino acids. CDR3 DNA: TGTGCCAGCAGCACCCGACAGGGACGCACAGATACGCAGTATTTT. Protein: CASSTRQGRTDTQYF.

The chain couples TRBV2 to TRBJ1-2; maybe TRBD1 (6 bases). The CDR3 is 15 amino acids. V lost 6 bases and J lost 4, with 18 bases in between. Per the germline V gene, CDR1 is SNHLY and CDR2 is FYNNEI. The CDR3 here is CASSLQGFSGYGYTF. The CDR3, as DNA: TGTGCCAGCAGCCTACAGGGTTTTAGCGGCTATGGCTACACCTTC.

The CDR3 DNA is TGTGCCAGCAGCAGGGTCCCCGGGCGACTGGACTACGAGCAGTACTTC. Translated, it gives CASSRVPGRLDYEQYF. The chain joins TRBV11-2 to TRBJ2-7; D uncertain. This CDR3 spans 16 amino acids. V lost 5 bases and J 3 bases, leaving 20 bases between the germline ends. Germline V gene lookup returns CDR1 SGHAT and CDR2 FQNNGV.

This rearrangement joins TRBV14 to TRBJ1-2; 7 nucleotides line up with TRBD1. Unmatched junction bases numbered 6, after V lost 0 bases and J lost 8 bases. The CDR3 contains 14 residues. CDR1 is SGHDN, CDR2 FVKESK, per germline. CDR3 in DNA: TGTGCCAGCAGCCAAGATGATCCAGGGGGGGGCTACACCTTC. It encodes CASSQDDPGGGYTF.

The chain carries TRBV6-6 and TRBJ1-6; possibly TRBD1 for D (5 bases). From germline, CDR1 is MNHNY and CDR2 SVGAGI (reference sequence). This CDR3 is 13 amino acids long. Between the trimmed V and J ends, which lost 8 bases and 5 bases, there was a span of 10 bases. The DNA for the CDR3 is TGTGCCAGCGGGACCACGGATAATTCACCCCTCCACTTT. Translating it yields CASGTTDNSPLHF.

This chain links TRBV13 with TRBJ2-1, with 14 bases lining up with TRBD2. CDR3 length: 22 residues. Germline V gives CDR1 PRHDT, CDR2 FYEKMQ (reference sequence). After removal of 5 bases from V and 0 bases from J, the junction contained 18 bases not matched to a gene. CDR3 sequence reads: CASSGLSAGTSGGLDSYNEQFF. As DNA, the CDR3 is TGTGCCAGCAGCGGACTCTCCGCCGGGACTAGCGGGGGCCTGGACTCCTACAATGAGCAGTTCTTC.

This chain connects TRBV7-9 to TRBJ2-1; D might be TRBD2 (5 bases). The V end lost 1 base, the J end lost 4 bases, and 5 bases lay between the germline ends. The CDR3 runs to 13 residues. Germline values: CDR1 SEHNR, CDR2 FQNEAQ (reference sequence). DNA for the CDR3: TGTGCCAGCAGCTTAGGGACTTACAATGAGCAGTTCTTC. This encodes CASSLGTYNEQFF. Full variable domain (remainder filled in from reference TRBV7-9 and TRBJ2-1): DTGVSQNPRHKITKRGQNVTFRCDPISEHNRLYWYRQTLGQGPEFLTYFQNEAQLEKSRLLSDRFSAERPKGSFSTLEIQRTEQGDSAMYLCASSLGTYNEQFFGPGTRLTVL.

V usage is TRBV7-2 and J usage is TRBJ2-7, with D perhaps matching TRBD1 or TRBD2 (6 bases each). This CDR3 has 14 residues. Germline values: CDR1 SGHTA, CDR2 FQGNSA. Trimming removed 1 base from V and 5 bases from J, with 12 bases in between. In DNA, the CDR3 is TGTGCCAGCAGCTTAGACGGGGGCCTCAACGAGCAGTACTTC. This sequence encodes CASSLDGGLNEQYF. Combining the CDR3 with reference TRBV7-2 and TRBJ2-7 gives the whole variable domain GAGVSQSPSNKVTEKGKDVELRCDPISGHTALYWYRQSLGQGLEFLIYFQGNSAPDKSGLPSDRFSAERTGGSVSTLTIQRTQQEDSAVYLCASSLDGGLNEQYFGPGTRLTVT.

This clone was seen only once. In DNA, the CDR3 is TGCGCCAGCAGCCCCGGACAGGCAGAGACCCAGTACTTC. This codes for CASSPGQAETQYF. This chain joins TRBV5-1 and TRBJ2-5; TRBD1 matches 7 bases. The CDR3 covers 13 residues. Germline lookup yields CDR1 SGHRS and CDR2 YFSETQ. With 4 bases clipped from V and 4 bases from J, the junction kept 4 bases outside the gene matches.